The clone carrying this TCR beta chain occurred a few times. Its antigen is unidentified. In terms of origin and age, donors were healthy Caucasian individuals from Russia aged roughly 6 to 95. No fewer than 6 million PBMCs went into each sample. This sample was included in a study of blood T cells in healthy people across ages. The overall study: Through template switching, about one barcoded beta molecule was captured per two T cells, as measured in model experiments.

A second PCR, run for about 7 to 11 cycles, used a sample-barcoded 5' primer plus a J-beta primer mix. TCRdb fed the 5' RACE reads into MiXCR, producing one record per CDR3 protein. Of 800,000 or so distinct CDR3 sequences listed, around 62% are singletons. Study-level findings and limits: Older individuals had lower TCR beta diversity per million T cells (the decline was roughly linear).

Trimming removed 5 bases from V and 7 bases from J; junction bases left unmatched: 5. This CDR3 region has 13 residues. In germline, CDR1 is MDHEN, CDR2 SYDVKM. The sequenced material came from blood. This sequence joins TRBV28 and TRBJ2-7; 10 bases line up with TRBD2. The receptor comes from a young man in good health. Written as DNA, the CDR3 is TGTGCCAGCAGTCTAGCGGGGGCACGGGAGCAGTACTTC. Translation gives CASSLAGAREQYF.